The 8 T cell receptor beta chains given below trace back to one sample, sequenced in a study of CD8 T cells in Susac syndrome. An amount of RNA that ranged from about 0.45 to 1 ug was reverse transcribed with random hexamers. TCRdb re-called the immunoSEQ multiplex PCR reads with MiXCR, one entry per CDR3 protein. The sample holds some 96,000 distinct CDR3 sequences, approximately 95% seen once. Specimen: CD8+ T cells from PBMCs. The receptors stem from a human donor with Susac syndrome.

The chain carries TRBV29-1 and TRBJ1-2; D may be TRBD1 (5 bases). CDR3 length: 14 residues. Germline CDR1 SQVTM, CDR2 ANQGSEA. Between the trimmed V and J ends, which lost 4 bases and 2 bases, there was a span of 14 bases. CDR3 nucleotide sequence: TGCAGCGTTGTCGATGAGACAGCAAACTATGGCTACACCTTC. Residues: CSVVDETANYGYTF.

The V call is TRBV3-1, the J call TRBJ1-2; unclear D gene. The V end lost 1 base, the J end lost 4 bases, and 10 bases lay between the germline ends. The CDR3 is 14 residues long. Germline assignment: CDR1 LGHDT and CDR2 YNNKEL (reference sequence). CDR3 sequence (DNA): TGTGCCAGCAGCCAAGTAAGGGCTGGCTATGGCTACACCTTC. Its protein product is CASSQVRAGYGYTF.

The chain employs TRBV11-2 and TRBJ2-5; TRBD1 aligns across 7 bases. The CDR3 loop spans 15 amino acids. CDR1 and CDR2 (germline): SGHAT, FQNNGV. V was clipped by 6 bases and J by 3 bases; unmatched bases: 10. CDR3 sequence (DNA): TGTGCCAGCAGTTACCACCTAACAGGGGAAGAGACCCAGTACTTC. It yields the protein CASSYHLTGEETQYF.

This clonotype has a single count. The chain uses TRBV19 and TRBJ2-7, with TRBD2 identical over 13 bases. Germline assignment: CDR1 LNHDA and CDR2 SQIVND (reference sequence). The CDR3 runs to 13 residues. V shed 10 bases, J shed 5 bases, and the junction held 5 bases outside the gene matches. The CDR3 bases are TGTGCCACTCGAGGACTAGCGGGAGACGAGCAGTACTTC. This encodes CATRGLAGDEQYF.

J is TRBJ1-2 and V is TRBV12-3 or TRBV12-4; the D gene is possibly TRBD1 (5 bases). This CDR3 has 14 amino acids. Trimming took off 6 bases at V and 3 bases at J, with 14 bases between the two ends. The CDR3 loop is CASSPRGGYYGYTF. The DNA for the CDR3 is TGTGCCAGCAGCCCTAGGGGCGGGTACTATGGCTACACCTTC.

This chain connects TRBV27 to TRBJ2-7; 9 nucleotides line up with TRBD2. Losses at the gene ends were 5 bases for V and 3 bases for J; bases not matched to a gene: 8. This CDR3 is 15 amino acids long. CDR1 and CDR2 from the germline V gene are MNHEY and SMNVEV (reference sequence). The CDR3: CASSPRLAGIYEQYF. Here the CDR3 DNA reads TGTGCCAGCAGTCCCCGGCTAGCGGGAATCTACGAGCAGTACTTC.

The V gene is TRBV15, the J gene TRBJ2-1; D gene uncertain. The length of the CDR3 is 12 residues. CDR1 is LNHNV and CDR2 is YYDKDF in the germline V gene (reference sequence). V was clipped by 0 bases and J by 9 bases, with 6 bases between them. The CDR3 DNA is TGTGCCACCAGCAGAGATCGGCCTGAGCAGTTCTTC. Translation: CATSRDRPEQFF.

The chain links TRBV9 to TRBJ2-1, with a possible D match to TRBD2 (5 bases). The CDR3 is made up of 17 amino acids. The germline V and J ends were trimmed by 2 bases and 1 base, with 16 bases remaining between them. Germline V gene lookup returns CDR1 SGDLS and CDR2 YYNGEE. The CDR3, as DNA: TGTGCCAGCAGCGTCCCAGCGGCCATGGTGTCCTACAATGAGCAGTTCTTC. It translates to CASSVPAAMVSYNEQFF.